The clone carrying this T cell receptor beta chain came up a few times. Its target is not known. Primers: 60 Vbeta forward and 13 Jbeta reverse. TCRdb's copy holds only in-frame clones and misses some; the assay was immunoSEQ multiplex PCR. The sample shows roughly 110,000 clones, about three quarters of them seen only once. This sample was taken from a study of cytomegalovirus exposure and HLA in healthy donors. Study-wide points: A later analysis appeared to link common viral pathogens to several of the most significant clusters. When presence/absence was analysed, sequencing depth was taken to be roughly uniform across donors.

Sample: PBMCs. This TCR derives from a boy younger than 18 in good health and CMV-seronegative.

CDR3 in amino acids: CASGNTGANYGYTF. In DNA, the CDR3 is TGTGCCAGTGGAAACACAGGGGCTAACTATGGCTACACCTTC. The gene calls are TRBV19 and TRBJ1-2; 7 bases are a match to TRBD1. Germline-derived CDR1 and CDR2 are LNHDA and SQIVND (reference sequence). With 8 bases clipped from V and 0 bases from J, the junction kept 6 bases outside the gene matches. CDR3 length: 14 residues.